Following are 8 T cell receptor beta chains from one sample sequenced in a study of blood T cell repertoires in COVID-19. Libraries were prepared by immunoSEQ multiplex PCR; TCRdb keeps only in-frame clonotypes and omits some of them. The table records under 75,000 clones, roughly nine tenths of them present only once. Source material: peripheral blood. The receptors stem from a man between 45 and 60 years old with active COVID-19.

The chain couples TRBV7-9 to TRBJ2-1; 10 bases map to TRBD1. The trim removed 4 bases at V and 6 bases at J, leaving 12 bases unmatched. This CDR3 comprises 17 residues. CDR1 is SEHNR, CDR2 FQNEAQ, per germline (reference sequence). The CDR3: CASSSTPGTGDPNEQFF. The CDR3 region has the DNA TGTGCCAGCAGCTCAACCCCCGGGACAGGGGACCCCAATGAGCAGTTCTTC.

This chain connects TRBV19 to TRBJ1-2; D is possibly TRBD1 (5 bases). The CDR3 spans 15 residues. Per germline, CDR1 LNHDA and CDR2 SQIVND (reference sequence). Trimming pared 4 bases from V and 4 bases from J, leaving 16 bases between. The CDR3 region has the DNA TGTGCCAGTAGTAGACAGCTATCGAATCCCTATGGCTACACCTTC. Encoded protein: CASSRQLSNPYGYTF. The whole variable domain, filled in from reference TRBV19 and TRBJ1-2, reads DGGITQSPKYLFRKEGQNVTLSCEQNLNHDAMYWYRQDPGQGLRLIYYSQIVNDFQKGDIAEGYSVSREKKESFPLTVTSAQKNPTAFYLCASSRQLSNPYGYTFGSGTRLTVV.

The gene calls are TRBV6-2 or TRBV6-3 and TRBJ2-2; maybe TRBD1 (6 bases). Germline V lookup: CDR1 MNHEY, CDR2 SVGEGT. The germline V and J ends were trimmed by 6 bases and 4 bases, with 12 bases remaining between them. This CDR3 has 14 amino acids. The CDR3 loop reads CASSPTGFTGELFF. The CDR3 bases are TGTGCCAGCAGCCCTACAGGGTTCACCGGGGAGCTGTTTTTT.

The sample holds a few counts of this clone. This rearrangement joins TRBV3-1 (or the pseudogene TRBV3-2) to TRBJ2-3; the match to TRBD2 covers 9 bases. There are 18 residues in the CDR3. V dropped 1 base and J dropped 2; count of bases not matched to a gene: 10. CDR1 is LGHDT, CDR2 YNNKEL, per germline (reference sequence). The CDR3, as DNA: TGTGCCAGCAGCCAAGCGCCCCGACTAGCGGCGAACACAGATACGCAGTATTTT. This translates into CASSQAPRLAANTDTQYF.

The chain uses TRBV7-9 and TRBJ2-7; 10 bases fit TRBD1. This CDR3 comprises 18 residues. After removal of 5 bases from V and 6 bases from J, the junction contained 19 bases not matched to a gene. The germline gives CDR1 SEHNR, CDR2 FQNEAQ (reference sequence). CDR3 region: CASSPRVGQGSYSGEQYF. In nucleotides, the CDR3 is TGTGCCAGCAGCCCAAGGGTGGGACAGGGGTCCTATTCGGGCGAGCAGTACTTC.

The J gene is TRBJ1-4, the V gene TRBV4-1; 8 bases align to TRBD1. The CDR3 runs 15 residues. The V gene end was trimmed by 4 bases and the J gene end by 7 bases; junction bases not matched to a gene: 8. Germline assignment: CDR1 MGHRA and CDR2 YSYEKL. The DNA for the CDR3 is TGCGCCAGCAGCCTAAGACAGGGGATGGGTGAAAAACTGTTTTTT. Protein sequence: CASSLRQGMGEKLFF.

The rearrangement uses TRBV24-1 and TRBJ2-1, with D perhaps TRBD1 (6 bases). The germline V gene has CDR1 KGHDR and CDR2 SFDVKD. There are 16 residues in the CDR3. V was clipped by 9 bases and J by 3 bases, with 20 bases between them. CDR3 bases: TGTGCCACCCCAACTCCTAAGACAGGCGACTACAATGAGCAGTTCTTC. Protein: CATPTPKTGDYNEQFF.

This sequence joins TRBV18 and TRBJ2-7; D possibly corresponds to TRBD2 (5 bases). Trimming stripped 2 bases from V and 4 bases from J, with 15 bases between. The germline gives CDR1 KGHSH, CDR2 LQKENI. CDR3 length equals 15 residues. CDR3 nucleotides: TGTGCCAGCTCACCAGTCTCGACGGGGAAATACGAGCAGTACTTC. It translates to CASSPVSTGKYEQYF.